What follows describes a single T cell receptor beta chain. The assay was immunoSEQ multiplex PCR, and TCRdb's table has in-frame clones only and misses some. The table lists 15,000 or so clones, roughly 80% of them singletons. This CDR3 has 15 amino acids. Germline-derived CDR1 and CDR2 are MGHRA and YSYEKL. Trimming left V 0 bases short and J 4 bases short, with 7 bases between. This sample was included in a study of immune evolution from preneoplasia to lung adenocarcinoma. The rearrangement joins TRBV4-1 to TRBJ2-6; no reliable D call. The specimen was FFPE minimally invasive lung adenocarcinoma tissue. This receptor was identified in a person in their sixties or seventies with lung adenocarcinoma. CDR3 sequence: CASSQDGTGANVLTF. The CDR3, as DNA: TGCGCCAGCAGCCAAGATGGCACCGGGGCCAACGTCCTGACTTTC.